This TCR beta chain was profiled in a study of T cell changes during pregnancy in multiple sclerosis. Germline-derived CDR1 and CDR2 are SGHTS and YDEGEE. The CDR3 runs to 17 residues. Trimming removed 1 base at V and 1 base at J, with 12 bases between. Some clones are missing from TCRdb's copy, which holds only in-frame ones; the method was immunoSEQ multiplex PCR. The table has about 57,000 clones, 93% seen once. The sample was peripheral blood, taken after pregnancy. The TCR originated in a female donor with multiple sclerosis, enrolled in a pregnancy study. The V call is TRBV5-8, the J call TRBJ2-6; D unclear. The chain's CDR3 is CASSLYSLLSGANVLTF. The CDR3 region has the DNA TGTGCCAGCAGCTTGTACAGCCTCTTGTCTGGGGCCAACGTCCTGACTTTC.